This T cell receptor beta chain was recorded in a study of T cell changes during pregnancy in multiple sclerosis. The CDR3 sequence is 13 residues long. The V end lost 5 bases, the J end lost 0 bases, and 5 bases lay between the germline ends. The germline CDR1 and CDR2 sequences are SGHTA and FQGNSA. Sequenced by immunoSEQ multiplex PCR; TCRdb stores in-frame clones only, minus some. The sample consists of about 70,000 clones, around nine tenths of them appearing once. The material was peripheral blood, obtained in the third trimester of pregnancy. The source is a female donor in good health, enrolled as a control in a pregnancy study. The chain combines TRBV7-2 with TRBJ1-3; D is unresolved. The CDR3 coding sequence is TGTGCCAGCAGCCCCCGCTCTGGAAACACCATATATTTT. Amino acid sequence: CASSPRSGNTIYF.